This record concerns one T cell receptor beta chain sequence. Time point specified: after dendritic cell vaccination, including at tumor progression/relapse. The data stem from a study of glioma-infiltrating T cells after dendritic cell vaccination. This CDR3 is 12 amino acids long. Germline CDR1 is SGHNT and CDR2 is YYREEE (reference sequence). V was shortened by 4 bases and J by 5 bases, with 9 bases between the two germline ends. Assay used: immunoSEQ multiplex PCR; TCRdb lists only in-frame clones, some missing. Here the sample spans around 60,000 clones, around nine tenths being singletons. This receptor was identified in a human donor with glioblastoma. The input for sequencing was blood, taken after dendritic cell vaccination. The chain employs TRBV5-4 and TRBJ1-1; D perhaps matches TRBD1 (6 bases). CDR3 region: CASSTGLTEAFF. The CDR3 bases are TGTGCCAGCAGCACAGGGTTAACTGAAGCTTTCTTT.